These T cell receptor beta chains were read from a single sample in a study of blood T cell repertoires in COVID-19. The assay was immunoSEQ multiplex PCR, and TCRdb's table has in-frame clones only and misses some. Here the sample spans about 76,000 clones, 80% being singletons. Sequences were obtained from peripheral blood. These receptors originate from a human donor in a cohort sampled during active COVID-19. Both conserved end residues are part of each CDR3. D genes are given only for firm matches. Clone size appears in some rows only: once, few, many, or a class for an expanded clone.

TRBJ2-7,18,TRBV2,-,TRBD2,TGTGCCAGCAGTGCGGGCCTAGCGGGGGGATATAGCTCCTACGAGCAGTACTTC,CASSAGLAGGYSSYEQYF
TRBJ2-2,16,TRBV4-3,-,TRBD2,TGCGCCAGCAGCCAAGAACTAGCGGGGGTGACCGGGGAGCTGTTTTTT,CASSQELAGVTGELFF
TRBJ1-6,15,TRBV7-2,-,TRBD1,TGTGCCAGCAGCCTTGACAGGGGTGGGAATTCACCCCTCCACTTT,CASSLDRGGNSPLHF
TRBJ2-7,15,TRBV2,-,TRBD2,TGTGCCAGCACTGCCGGCGCTAGCGGGTTTTACGAGCAGTACTTC,CASTAGASGFYEQYF
TRBJ2-5,14,TRBV6-6,-,TRBD1,TGTGCCAGCCAGATGGACAGGGTGGACGAGACCCAGTACTTC,CASQMDRVDETQYF
TRBJ1-2,15,TRBV28,once,TRBD1,TGTGCCAGCAGCCCAAACAGGGGGCAGGGCTATGGCTACACCTTC,CASSPNRGQGYGYTF
TRBJ1-1,14,TRBV19,-,TRBD1,TGTGCCAGTAGTTCAGGACAGGGGCGGTCTGAAGCTTTCTTT,CASSSGQGRSEAFF
TRBJ2-1,12,TRBV12-5,-,-,TGTGCTAGTGGTACTTTAATCAATGAGCAGTTCTTC,CASGTLINEQFF
TRBJ2-1,13,TRBV11-3,-,TRBD1,TGTGCCAGCAGCTTCAGAGGGGGCTATGAGCAGTTCTTC,CASSFRGGYEQFF
TRBJ2-1,13,TRBV2,-,TRBD2,TGTGCCAGCAGAGGGGACTACTACAATGAGCAGTTCTTC,CASRGDYYNEQFF
TRBJ2-7,15,TRBV4-3,-,TRBD2,TGCGCCAGCCCTCGCGGACTAGCGGAGTCCTACGAGCAGTACTTC,CASPRGLAESYEQYF
TRBJ2-7,16,TRBV6-2/TRBV6-3,many,-,TGTGCCAGCAGCGCCGAACGGAACAGGTTCGGGGGAGGGCAGTACTTC,CASSAERNRFGGGQYF
TRBJ2-1,23,TRBV13,-,TRBD2,TGTGCCAGCAGCGTTGACCGGACTAGGACTAGCGGGAGCTTCCCCTCGGGATACAATGAGCAGTTCTTC,CASSVDRTRTSGSFPSGYNEQFF
TRBJ2-5,16,TRBV25-1,once,-,TGTGCCAGCAGTGATCCATCCGGGGGAACCCAAGAGACCCAGTACTTC,CASSDPSGGTQETQYF
TRBJ2-4,18,TRBV7-8,once,TRBD2,TGTGCCAGCAGCTTAGGTTTAGCGGGAGCTTACGGCAAAAACATTCAGTACTTC,CASSLGLAGAYGKNIQYF
TRBJ2-6,17,TRBV24-1,many,TRBD2,TGTGCCACCAGTGAGAGACTAGCGGGAACTGGGGCCAACGTCCTGACTTTC,CATSERLAGTGANVLTF
TRBJ1-4,14,TRBV2,-,-,TGTGCCAGCAGTGAGGCAGTCAAAAATGAAAAACTGTTTTTT,CASSEAVKNEKLFF
TRBJ1-4,14,TRBV6-4,-,TRBD1,TGTGCCAGCTTAACCGGGACAGGGTTCGAAAAACTGTTTTTT,CASLTGTGFEKLFF
TRBJ1-6,14,TRBV6-5,-,-,TGTGCCAGCAGGGGGGGGACCTATAATTCACCCCTCCACTTT,CASRGGTYNSPLHF
TRBJ2-3,13,TRBV3-1/TRBV3-2,-,-,TGTGCCAGCAGCCTTGGACTCCCAGATACGCAGTATTTT,CASSLGLPDTQYF
TRBJ2-3,13,TRBV19,few,-,TGTGCCAGTAGTATATCCCTCCTTGATACGCAGTATTTT,CASSISLLDTQYF
TRBJ2-3,15,TRBV9,-,TRBD2,TGTGCCAGCAGCGTGGCTAGCGGGAGAGGAGATACGCAGTATTTT,CASSVASGRGDTQYF
TRBJ1-2,14,TRBV3-1/TRBV3-2,-,-,TGTGCCAGCAGCCCAAATAACCCCGGCTATGGCTACACCTTC,CASSPNNPGYGYTF
TRBJ1-1,15,TRBV3-1/TRBV3-2,-,-,TGTGCCAGCAGCCGAGGCGGGGGGGTGAACACTGAAGCTTTCTTT,CASSRGGGVNTEAFF
TRBJ2-1,15,TRBV5-5,-,-,TGTGCCAGCATCCCCCCCCCGGGAATGGACAATGAGCAGTTCTTC,CASIPPPGMDNEQFF
TRBJ1-4,12,TRBV6-6,-,-,TGTGCCAGCGGCCGGGGAGAGGTTGAACTGTTTTTT,CASGRGEVELFF
TRBJ2-3,16,TRBV3-1/TRBV3-2,-,-,TGTGCCAGCAGCCAAGAATTCGCAGGAAGCACAGATACGCAGTATTTT,CASSQEFAGSTDTQYF
TRBJ2-1,14,TRBV29-1,once,-,TGCAGCGTTACCGGGATGGGGACTTTCAATGAGCAGTTCTTC,CSVTGMGTFNEQFF
TRBJ2-6,15,TRBV7-9,-,-,TGTGCCAGCAGCTTAGGGGGGGCTGGGGCCAACGTCCTGACTTTC,CASSLGGAGANVLTF
TRBJ2-1,15,TRBV24-1,once,-,TGTGCCACCAGTGAACCAAACGGAGTCTACAATGAGCAGTTCTTC,CATSEPNGVYNEQFF
TRBJ1-5,15,TRBV6-5,-,-,TGTGCCAGCAGGGGGGGGACTGCTAGCAATCAGCCCCAGCATTTT,CASRGGTASNQPQHF
TRBJ1-1,14,TRBV27,-,-,TGTGCCAGCAGCTTCAGGGGATTAGTCACTGAAGCTTTCTTT,CASSFRGLVTEAFF
TRBJ2-1,15,TRBV7-3,-,-,TGTGCCAGCAGCTTAAAAACTAGTAGGGCCAATGAGCAGTTCTTC,CASSLKTSRANEQFF
TRBJ1-1,15,TRBV5-1,-,-,TGCGCCAGCAGCTTGGGTGTACAATGGAACACTGAAGCTTTCTTT,CASSLGVQWNTEAFF
TRBJ1-1,15,TRBV7-9,-,-,TGTGCCAGCAGCAGCGGGGCGGCCATGAACACTGAAGCTTTCTTT,CASSSGAAMNTEAFF
TRBJ1-5,14,TRBV6-5,-,-,TGTGCCAGCAGTTACACGGGTCAGGGACAGCCCCAGCATTTT,CASSYTGQGQPQHF
TRBJ2-3,15,TRBV3-1/TRBV3-2,-,-,TGTGCCAGCAGCCCCAGGGGGGCGAACACAGATACGCAGTATTTT,CASSPRGANTDTQYF
TRBJ2-1,17,TRBV5-1,-,TRBD1,TGCGCCAGCAGCTCGCGGCGGGGGACAGGGTTGGTCAATGAGCAGTTCTTC,CASSSRRGTGLVNEQFF
TRBJ1-5,16,TRBV3-1/TRBV3-2,-,TRBD1,TGTGCCAGCAGCCCCTCGACAGGGGGTGGCAATCAGCCCCAGCATTTT,CASSPSTGGGNQPQHF
TRBJ2-3,18,TRBV13,-,TRBD2,TGTGCCAGCAGCCCAGGGACTAGCGGGGGCCCTCGCACAGATACGCAGTATTTT,CASSPGTSGGPRTDTQYF
TRBJ2-1,21,TRBV4-1,once,TRBD2,TGCGCCAGCAGCCAAGATCGGGGGTCTAGCGGGAGGGTGGGTGCTAGAGATGAGCAGTTCTTC,CASSQDRGSSGRVGARDEQFF
TRBJ1-3,13,TRBV25-1,-,-,TGTGCCGCGGGAGGTAGCGCTGGAAACACCATATATTTT,CAAGGSAGNTIYF
TRBJ1-1,14,TRBV18,-,-,TGTGCCAGCTCACCGGCGGATTCCGGCTCTGAAGCTTTCTTT,CASSPADSGSEAFF
TRBJ2-2,14,TRBV29-1,-,TRBD1,TGCAGCGTACAAACAGGGGGGAACACCGGGGAGCTGTTTTTT,CSVQTGGNTGELFF
TRBJ1-1,12,TRBV28,-,TRBD1,TGTGCCAGCAGTTTAGGGCAGGGGGCGGCTTTCTTT,CASSLGQGAAFF
TRBJ1-2,14,TRBV5-6,-,-,TGTGCCAGCAGCTTGGTGGGACACCACTATGGCTACACCTTC,CASSLVGHHYGYTF
TRBJ1-5,13,TRBV3-1/TRBV3-2,-,-,TGTGCCAGCAGCCGAAAGGGGAATCAGCCCCAGCATTTT,CASSRKGNQPQHF
TRBJ2-7,17,TRBV4-1,few,TRBD1,TGCGCCAGCAGCCAAGGGACAGGCCTTTTTAGCTCCTACGAGCAGTACTTC,CASSQGTGLFSSYEQYF
TRBJ2-4,14,TRBV23-1,-,-,TGCGCCAGCAGTCCTCGGTGGAGCAAAAACATTCAGTACTTC,CASSPRWSKNIQYF
TRBJ1-4,14,TRBV19,-,-,TGTGCCAGTAGGCTGATCGGGGGTAATGAAAAACTGTTTTTT,CASRLIGGNEKLFF
TRBJ2-2,17,TRBV5-6,-,TRBD2,TGTGCCAGCAGCGCGCTTGGGACTAGCGGAAACACCGGGGAGCTGTTTTTT,CASSALGTSGNTGELFF
TRBJ1-3,16,TRBV5-1,-,-,TGCGCCAGCAGCTTGGGCCCTACAGGTTCTGGAAACACCATATATTTT,CASSLGPTGSGNTIYF
TRBJ2-2,15,TRBV6-6,-,-,TGTGCCAGCAGTTACGGGGGGGGCCTTGGCGGGGAGCTGTTTTTT,CASSYGGGLGGELFF
TRBJ1-4,16,TRBV10-1,-,-,TGCGCCAGCAGTGACCTCTTGTTGGTTGTGCGTGAAAAACTGTTTTTT,CASSDLLLVVREKLFF